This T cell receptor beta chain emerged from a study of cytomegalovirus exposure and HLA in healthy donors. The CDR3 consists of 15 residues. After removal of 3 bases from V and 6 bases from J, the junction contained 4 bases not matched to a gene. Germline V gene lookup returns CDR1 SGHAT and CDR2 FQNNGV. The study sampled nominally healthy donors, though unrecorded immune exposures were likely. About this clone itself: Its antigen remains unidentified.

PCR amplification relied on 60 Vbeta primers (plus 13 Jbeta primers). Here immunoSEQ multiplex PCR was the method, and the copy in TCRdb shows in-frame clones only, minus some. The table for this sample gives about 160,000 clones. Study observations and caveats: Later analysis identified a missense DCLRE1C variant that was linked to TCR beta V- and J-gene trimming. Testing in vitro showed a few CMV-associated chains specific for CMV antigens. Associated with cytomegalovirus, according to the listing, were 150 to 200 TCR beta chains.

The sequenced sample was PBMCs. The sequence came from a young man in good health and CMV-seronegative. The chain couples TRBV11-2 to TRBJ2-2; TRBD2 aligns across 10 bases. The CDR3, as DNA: TGTGCCAGCAGCTTTCAAGCGGGAGGGCCCGGGGAGCTGTTTTTT. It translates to CASSFQAGGPGELFF.